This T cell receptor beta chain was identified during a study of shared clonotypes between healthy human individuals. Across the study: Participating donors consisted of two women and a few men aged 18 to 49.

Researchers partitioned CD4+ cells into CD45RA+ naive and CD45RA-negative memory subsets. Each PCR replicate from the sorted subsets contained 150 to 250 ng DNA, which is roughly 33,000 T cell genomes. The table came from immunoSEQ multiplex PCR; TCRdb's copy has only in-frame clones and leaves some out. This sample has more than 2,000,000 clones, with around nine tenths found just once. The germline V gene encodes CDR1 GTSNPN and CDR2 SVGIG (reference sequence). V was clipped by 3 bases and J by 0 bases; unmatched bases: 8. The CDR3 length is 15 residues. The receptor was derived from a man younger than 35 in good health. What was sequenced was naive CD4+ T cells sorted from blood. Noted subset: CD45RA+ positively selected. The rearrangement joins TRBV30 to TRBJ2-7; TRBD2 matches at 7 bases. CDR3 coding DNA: TGTGCCTGGAGACCCAGAGCGGGGACCTCCTACGAGCAGTACTTC. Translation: CAWRPRAGTSYEQYF.